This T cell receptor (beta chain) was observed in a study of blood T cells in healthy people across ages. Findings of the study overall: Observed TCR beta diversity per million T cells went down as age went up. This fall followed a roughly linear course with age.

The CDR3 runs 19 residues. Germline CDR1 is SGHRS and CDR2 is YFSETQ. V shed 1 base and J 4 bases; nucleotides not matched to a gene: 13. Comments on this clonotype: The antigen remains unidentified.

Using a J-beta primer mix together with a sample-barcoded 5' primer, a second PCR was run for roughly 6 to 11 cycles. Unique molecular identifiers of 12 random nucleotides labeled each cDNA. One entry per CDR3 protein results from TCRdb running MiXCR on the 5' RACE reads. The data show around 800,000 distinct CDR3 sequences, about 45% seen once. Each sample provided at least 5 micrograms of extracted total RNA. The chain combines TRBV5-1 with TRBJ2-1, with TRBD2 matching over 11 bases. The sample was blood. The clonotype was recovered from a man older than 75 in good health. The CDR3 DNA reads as TGCGCCAGCAGCTTGAGTGTTGTTTCAGGGACTAGCGGATACAATGAGCAGTTCTTC. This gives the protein CASSLSVVSGTSGYNEQFF. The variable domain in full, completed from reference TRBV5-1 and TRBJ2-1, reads KAGVTQTPRYLIKTRGQQVTLSCSPISGHRSVSWYQQTPGQGLQFLFEYFSETQRNKGNFPGRFSGRQFSNSRSEMNVSTLELGDSALYLCASSLSVVSGTSGYNEQFFGPGTRLTVL.